The rows below give T cell receptor beta chains drawn from one sample of a study of Ad26.COV2.S vaccination and SARS-CoV-2 variants. Some clones are missing from TCRdb's copy, which holds only in-frame ones; the method was immunoSEQ multiplex PCR. Among fewer than 900,000 clones, around 90% were seen once, and the ten largest hold over 1.3%. The sample in question was peripheral blood, obtained in a trial of Ad26.COV2.S vaccine versus placebo. These receptors were obtained from a person aged 18-60 years who received the Ad26.COV2.S COVID-19 vaccine or a placebo. The CDR3 runs from the conserved cysteine through the conserved F or W. The order of the fields is J gene, clone size, V gene, D gene, CDR3 DNA, CDR3 protein. D genes are given only for firm matches. Size is stated for part of the rows, as once, few or many counts, or as a class when the clone is expanded.

TRBJ1-2 | NA | TRBV6-2/TRBV6-3 | NA | TGTGCCAGCAGTTCCTGGACGGAAAACTATGGCTACACCTTC | CASSSWTENYGYTF
TRBJ2-1 | NA | TRBV12-5 | TRBD2 | TGTGCTAGTGCCTCACGGGGGGTCGTCTACAATGAGCAGTTCTTC | CASASRGVVYNEQFF
TRBJ2-2 | NA | TRBV4-1 | TRBD2 | TGCGCCAGCAGCCAACTCAGCGGGATCGGGACCGGGGAGCTGTTTTTT | CASSQLSGIGTGELFF
TRBJ1-4 | once | TRBV5-6 | NA | TGTGCCAGCAGCTTGGGAGACCTTGAAAAACTGTTTTTT | CASSLGDLEKLFF
TRBJ1-2 | few | TRBV7-9 | NA | TGTGCCAGCAGCTTAGCGGTGGTCTTCTATGGCTACACCTTC | CASSLAVVFYGYTF
TRBJ2-7 | NA | TRBV30 | NA | TGTGCCTGGAGTGACGGGAGATACGAGCAGTACTTC | CAWSDGRYEQYF
TRBJ1-2 | NA | TRBV7-2 | NA | TGTGCCAGCAGCCCCCTGGGAGGGCCCTCCAGCGGTGGCTACACCTTC | CASSPLGGPSSGGYTF
TRBJ1-3 | NA | TRBV9 | NA | TGTGCCAGCAGCGTAGCGCCCTCTGGAAACACCATATATTTT | CASSVAPSGNTIYF
TRBJ2-5 | NA | TRBV5-1 | NA | TGCGCCAGCAGCTTCGGGGGAGTAGGCGAAGAGACCCAGTACTTC | CASSFGGVGEETQYF
TRBJ1-3 | few | TRBV12-3/TRBV12-4 | NA | TGTGCCAGCAGCCGCTCTGGAAACACCATATATTTT | CASSRSGNTIYF
TRBJ1-4 | few | TRBV6-4 | NA | TGTGCCAGCATGGGGCGGCTGTTTTTT | CASMGRLFF
TRBJ2-2 | once | TRBV12-5 | NA | TGTGCTAGTGGTTTGGTTACAGGCAACACCGGGGAGCTGTTTTTT | CASGLVTGNTGELFF
TRBJ2-3 | once | TRBV5-1 | NA | TGCGCCAGCAGCTCCTCACTAGTCAGTCCGTTAGATACGCAGTATTTT | CASSSSLVSPLDTQYF
TRBJ2-5 | NA | TRBV5-6 | TRBD1 | TGTGCCAGCAGCTTCGTAGGGACAGGGCAAGAGACCCAGTACTTC | CASSFVGTGQETQYF
TRBJ2-7 | NA | TRBV5-6 | NA | TGTGCCAGCAGTGGGGTCTTATGGGGGCACTACGAGCAGTACTTC | CASSGVLWGHYEQYF
TRBJ2-3 | NA | TRBV7-8 | NA | TGTGCCAGCAGCTTAGGGGCTAGCGGCACAGATACGCAGTATTTT | CASSLGASGTDTQYF
TRBJ2-1 | NA | TRBV11-2 | TRBD2 | TGTGCCAGCAGCCCTAGCGGGAGCTCCTACAATGAGCAGTTCTTC | CASSPSGSSYNEQFF
TRBJ2-1 | NA | TRBV6-2/TRBV6-3 | NA | TGTGCCAGCAGTTCTGATTCGGGGGGCACCTACAATGAGCAGTTCTTC | CASSSDSGGTYNEQFF
TRBJ1-5 | NA | TRBV18 | NA | TGTGCCACCAAGGAGGGCCAAGGGGGAACGCCCCAGCATTTT | CATKEGQGGTPQHF
TRBJ2-2 | NA | TRBV18 | NA | TGTGCCAGCTCACCACGGGTCTTTGGGGCGAACACCGGGGAGCTGTTTTTT | CASSPRVFGANTGELFF
TRBJ2-3 | NA | TRBV3-1/TRBV3-2 | TRBD2 | TGTGCCAGCAGCCGTAGCGGGGGGACAGATACGCAGTATTTT | CASSRSGGTDTQYF
TRBJ2-7 | NA | TRBV3-1/TRBV3-2 | TRBD2 | TGTGCCAGCAGCCAAGGGCCTAGCGGAGACTACGAGCAGTACTTC | CASSQGPSGDYEQYF
TRBJ2-5 | NA | TRBV15 | NA | TGTGCCACCAGCAGAGATCGGCAAGAGACCCAGTACTTC | CATSRDRQETQYF